Listed below are T cell receptor beta chains from one sample, sequenced in a study of blood T cells in healthy people across ages. From the 5' RACE reads, TCRdb called clonotypes with MiXCR, one entry per CDR3 protein. Among 2 million or so distinct CDR3 sequences listed, around 48% were seen once. The sequenced sample was blood. The receptors shown here come from a woman between 40 and 50 years old in good health. Each CDR3 is given with its conserved first and last residue.

cdr3_aa: CASGQRGQSYEQYF; v_call: TRBV6-2/TRBV6-3
cdr3_aa: CASRGAGTLLNEQFF; v_call: TRBV7-6
cdr3_aa: CASSPTFYNEQFF; v_call: TRBV12-3/TRBV12-4
cdr3_aa: CASSFGTGAGETQYF; v_call: TRBV6-2/TRBV6-3
cdr3_aa: CATSDWERVTDTQYF; v_call: TRBV24-1
cdr3_aa: CAGQDTVAKNIQYF; v_call: TRBV2
cdr3_aa: CSAFSSNGELFF; v_call: TRBV20-1
cdr3_aa: CASKKDTDTQYF; v_call: TRBV12-3/TRBV12-4
cdr3_aa: CASRGGGGEQFF; v_call: TRBV7-2
cdr3_aa: CASSPQTSSEQYF; v_call: TRBV7-7
cdr3_aa: CAISRTAAGGTYNEQFF; v_call: TRBV10-3
cdr3_aa: CASSLGPGASGYERYF; v_call: TRBV7-9
cdr3_aa: CSARVASGGDYNEQYF; v_call: TRBV20-1
cdr3_aa: CASGLVGQVKPYGYTF; v_call: TRBV12-5
cdr3_aa: CSVIRGPYYEQYF; v_call: TRBV29-1
cdr3_aa: CASSQDWILGYTF; v_call: TRBV4-1
cdr3_aa: CASSQDSGVFYGYTF; v_call: TRBV4-3
cdr3_aa: CATSDSYAGAIDEQFF; v_call: TRBV24-1
cdr3_aa: CASSYSSGGRLKDTQYF; v_call: TRBV6-5
cdr3_aa: CASSVGPGFLYEQYF; v_call: TRBV9